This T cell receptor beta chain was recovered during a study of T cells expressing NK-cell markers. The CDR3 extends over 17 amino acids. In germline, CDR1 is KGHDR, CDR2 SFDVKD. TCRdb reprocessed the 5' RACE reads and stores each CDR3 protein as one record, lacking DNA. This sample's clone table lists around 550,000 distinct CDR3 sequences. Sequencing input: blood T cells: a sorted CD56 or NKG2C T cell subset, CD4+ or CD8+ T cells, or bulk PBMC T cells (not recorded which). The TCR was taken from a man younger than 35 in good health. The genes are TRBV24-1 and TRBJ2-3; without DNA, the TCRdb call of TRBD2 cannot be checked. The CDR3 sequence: CATSPTRGLAVTDTQYF.